This TCR beta chain was identified during a study of control samples from healthy donors and cancer patients (dated by TCRdb to between 2020 and 2021). The CDR3 runs 15 amino acids, cysteine and phenylalanine included. The only DNA kept is the CDR3, 45 bases in frame from the first base. V loses 4 bases of germline sequence and J loses 1 base, and the interval between the two ends is 15 bases. CDR1 is given as SGHRS and CDR2 as YFSETQ, both from the germline V gene. Library preparation was by the immunoSEQ multiplex PCR assay. The clones in this table, taken by TCRdb from immuneACCESS, are in-frame only. Not every clone is retained; where verified, under half of the shortfall comes from an unresolved V gene, and the cause of the rest is unknown. For this sample there are approximately 80,000 clones; over 75% appear just once. 5% to 7% of the sample comes from the top ten. About this clone itself: Its antigen remains unidentified. No base quality values were provided; no much bigger clone lies one nucleotide off.

This receptor was taken from a woman aged 45-65 years in good health. Rearrangement joined TRBV5-1 to TRBJ2-7; the D region possibly corresponds to TRBD2 (6 bases align). Sequenced: blood. The CDR3 has the sequence CASSGEVGISYEQYF. In nucleotide form, the sequence is TGCGCCAGCAGCGGGGAGGTTGGCATTTCCTACGAGCAGTACTTC.